The rows below give T cell receptor beta chains drawn from one sample of a study of shared clonotypes between healthy human individuals. Profiling relied on immunoSEQ multiplex PCR, and the TCRdb table lists in-frame clones only, not all of them. The data hold about 2.4 million clones, with over 85% observed a single time. The material sequenced was naive CD4+ T cells from PBMCs. The receptors come from a man aged 18 to 29 in good health. Some clones in this sample may be carry-over from other donors' samples. Both conserved end residues are part of each CDR3. The order of the fields is V gene, J gene, CDR3 protein.

>TRBV5-1|TRBJ2-1
CASSLGGGDSYNEQFF
>TRBV4-1|TRBJ2-6
CASSQDRTGAGSGANVLTF
>TRBV7-9|TRBJ1-5
CASSSPEQGGSQHF
>TRBV4-3|TRBJ1-2
CASSQVFSGDYGYTF
>TRBV11-2|TRBJ1-4
CASSPHAAYNEKLFF
>TRBV7-2|TRBJ2-1
CASSLIGGRWGNEQFF
>TRBV29-1|TRBJ2-5
CSARGTSGEETQYF
>TRBV28|TRBJ2-7
CASSPPGPPQGEQYF
>TRBV14|TRBJ2-2
CASSQDGTGGRTGELFF
>TRBV28|TRBJ1-1
CASSLGAAGGGRGTEAFF
>TRBV27|TRBJ2-6
CASSNRNSGANVLTF
>TRBV6-4|TRBJ2-1
CATSRTPPPNEQFF
>TRBV27|TRBJ2-1
CASSSLVLAAYNEQFF
>TRBV5-1|TRBJ1-3
CASSSGTGGNTIYF
>TRBV7-9|TRBJ1-1
CASSPGADTEAFF
>TRBV19|TRBJ2-3
CASSRTSGRGLSTDTQYF
>TRBV7-2|TRBJ2-7
CASSFALAAYEQYF
>TRBV5-1|TRBJ2-1
CASSLSGRRGNEQFF
>TRBV2|TRBJ1-4
CASRPRSSNEKLFF
>TRBV6-4|TRBJ2-1
CASSPAGLAGGPRFF
>TRBV9|TRBJ1-1
CASSVSPIQGSEAFF
>TRBV27|TRBJ1-1
CASSPGFVNTEAFF
>TRBV30|TRBJ2-7
CAWSPWAGEQYF
>TRBV28|TRBJ1-4
CASRITGGRRRANEKLFF
>TRBV28|TRBJ1-5
CASHKYTGGNQPQHF
>TRBV4-3|TRBJ2-7
CASSPQGAYEQYF
>TRBV6-1|TRBJ2-2
CASSVDRDGGELFF
>TRBV5-6|TRBJ1-1
CASSFYLNTEAFF
>TRBV28|TRBJ1-6
CASSLVGQGYNSPLHF
>TRBV7-2|TRBJ2-5
CASSSLAGGGETQYF
>TRBV10-3|TRBJ1-2
CAISEGTLVYGYTF
>TRBV19|TRBJ2-1
CASSTPSGRPPREQFF
>TRBV5-6|TRBJ1-6
CASSLLPGRNNSPLHF
>TRBV11-2|TRBJ1-5
CASSSLGAGGFNQPQHF
>TRBV7-9|TRBJ1-5
CASSLGAGGTNQPQHF
>TRBV9|TRBJ2-3
CASSVVRTDTQYF
>TRBV28|TRBJ2-7
CASSGTGGLLYEQYF
>TRBV6-5|TRBJ1-3
CASSSSSGNTIYF